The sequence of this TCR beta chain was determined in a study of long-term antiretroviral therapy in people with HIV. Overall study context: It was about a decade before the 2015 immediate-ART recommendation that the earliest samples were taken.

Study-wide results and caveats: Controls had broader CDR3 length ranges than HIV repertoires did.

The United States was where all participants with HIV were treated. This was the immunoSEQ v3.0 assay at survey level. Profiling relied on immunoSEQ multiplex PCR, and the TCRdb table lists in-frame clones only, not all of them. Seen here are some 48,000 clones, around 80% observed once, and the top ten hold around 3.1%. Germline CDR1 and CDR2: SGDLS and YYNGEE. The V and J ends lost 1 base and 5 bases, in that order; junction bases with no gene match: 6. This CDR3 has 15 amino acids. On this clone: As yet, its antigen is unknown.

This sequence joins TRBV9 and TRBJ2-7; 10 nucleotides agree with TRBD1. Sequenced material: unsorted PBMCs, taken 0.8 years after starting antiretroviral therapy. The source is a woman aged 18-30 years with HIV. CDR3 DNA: TGTGCCAGCAGCGTACTGGGACAGGGGCAGCACGAGCAGTACTTC. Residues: CASSVLGQGQHEQYF.